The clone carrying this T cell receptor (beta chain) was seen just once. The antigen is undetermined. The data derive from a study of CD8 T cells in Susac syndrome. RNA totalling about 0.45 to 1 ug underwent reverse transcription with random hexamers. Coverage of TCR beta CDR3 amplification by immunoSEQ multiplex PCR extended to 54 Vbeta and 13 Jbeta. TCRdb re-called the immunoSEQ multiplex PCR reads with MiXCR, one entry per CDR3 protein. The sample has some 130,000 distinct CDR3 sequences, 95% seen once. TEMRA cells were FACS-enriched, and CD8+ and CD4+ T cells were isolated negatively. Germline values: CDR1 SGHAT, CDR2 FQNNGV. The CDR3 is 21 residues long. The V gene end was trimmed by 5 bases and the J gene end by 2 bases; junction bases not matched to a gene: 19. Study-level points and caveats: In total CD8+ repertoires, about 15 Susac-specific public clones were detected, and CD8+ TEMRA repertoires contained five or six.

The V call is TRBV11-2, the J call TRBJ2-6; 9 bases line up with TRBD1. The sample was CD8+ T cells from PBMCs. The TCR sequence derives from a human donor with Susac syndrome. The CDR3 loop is CASSPSPGQGSRSPGANVLTF. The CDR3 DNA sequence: TGTGCCAGCAGCCCCAGCCCGGGACAGGGAAGCCGAAGCCCTGGGGCCAACGTCCTGACTTTC.